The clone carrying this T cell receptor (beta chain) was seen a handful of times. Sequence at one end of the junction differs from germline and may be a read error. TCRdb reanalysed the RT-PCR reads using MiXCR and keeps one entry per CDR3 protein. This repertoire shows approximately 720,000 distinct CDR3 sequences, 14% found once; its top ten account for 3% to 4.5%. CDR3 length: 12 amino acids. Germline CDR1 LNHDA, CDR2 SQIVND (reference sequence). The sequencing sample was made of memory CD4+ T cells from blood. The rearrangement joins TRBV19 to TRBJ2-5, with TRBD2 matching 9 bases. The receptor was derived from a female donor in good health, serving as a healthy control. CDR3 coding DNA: TGTGCCAGTAGTACCTTGAGCGGGAGGCTCCGTTTC. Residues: CASSTLSGRLRF.